These 21 T cell receptor beta chains originate from one sample sequenced in a study of T cell responses to AZD1222 COVID-19 vaccine. The repertoire was sequenced with immunoSEQ multiplex PCR; TCRdb's copy has only in-frame clones and lacks some. The sample yields 85,000 to 110,000 clones, 90% seen once. The sequenced sample was peripheral blood, obtained on day 0 of AZD1222 vaccination. The receptors shown here come from an adult in good health.

The chain combines TRBV5-4 with TRBJ2-7; 11 bases map to TRBD1. The CDR3 spans 16 residues. The V gene end was trimmed by 0 bases and the J gene end by 2 bases; junction bases not matched to a gene: 4. CDR1 SGHNT and CDR2 YYREEE come from the germline V gene (reference sequence). The CDR3 DNA reads as TGTGCCAGCAGCTTGGGCGGGACAGGGGGGACCTACGAGCAGTACTTC. It codes for CASSLGGTGGTYEQYF.

The chain has TRBV9 and TRBJ2-1; D is unclear. The CDR3 is made up of 15 amino acids. V was pared by 4 bases and J by 7 bases, with 18 bases between. Germline assignment: CDR1 SGDLS and CDR2 YYNGEE. CDR3 in amino acids: CASSSHRDPRNEQFF. The CDR3 coding sequence is TGTGCCAGCAGCTCCCACAGAGACCCGAGGAATGAGCAGTTCTTC.

The chain joins TRBV2 to TRBJ1-5; possible D gene TRBD1, 5 bases. The germline CDR1 and CDR2 sequences are SNHLY and FYNNEI. The V and J ends lost 0 bases and 0 bases respectively, with 12 bases between them. The CDR3 is 17 amino acids. The CDR3 protein is CASSEAGRRNSNQPQHF. CDR3 sequence (DNA): TGTGCCAGCAGTGAAGCGGGACGGCGAAATAGCAATCAGCCCCAGCATTTT.

This clone has a handful of counts. The chain couples TRBV2 to TRBJ1-6; no clear D. Trimming left V 4 bases short and J 10 bases short, with 11 bases between. The CDR3 is 13 amino acids. The germline gives CDR1 SNHLY, CDR2 FYNNEI. The chain's CDR3 is CASSVSSGSPLHF. For the CDR3, the DNA is TGTGCCAGCAGTGTTTCCAGTGGGTCACCCCTCCACTTT. The full variable domain, rest sourced from reference TRBV2 and TRBJ1-6, is EPEVTQTPSHQVTQMGQEVILRCVPISNHLYFYWYRQILGQKVEFLVSFYNNEISEKSEIFDDQFSVERPDGSNFTLKIRSTKLEDSAMYFCASSVSSGSPLHFGNGTRLTVT.

This clone was observed once. V and J are TRBV3-1 (or the pseudogene TRBV3-2) and TRBJ1-4, with no clear D. The CDR3 spans 12 residues. CDR1 LGHDT and CDR2 YNNKEL come from the germline V gene (reference sequence). The V gene lost 3 bases and the J gene lost 5 bases, with 4 bases spanning the gap. The CDR3 region is CASSQLNEKLFF. The DNA of the CDR3 is TGTGCCAGCAGCCAGCTAAATGAAAAACTGTTTTTT.

V gene TRBV6-1 combines with J gene TRBJ1-5; D ambiguous. CDR3 length: 11 residues. Trimming shortened V by 2 bases and J by 7 bases, and 3 bases separated the two germline ends. Germline V gives CDR1 MNHNS, CDR2 SASEGT. CDR3 nucleotides: TGTGCCAGCAGTGAAAGGCAGCCCCAGCATTTT. This gives the protein CASSERQPQHF.

The chain employs TRBV29-1 and TRBJ2-6; 8 nucleotides match TRBD2. The germline V gene has CDR1 SQVTM and CDR2 ANQGSEA. The CDR3 sequence is 15 residues long. V lost 5 bases to trimming and J lost 1 base; unmatched junction nucleotides: 4. The CDR3 loop is CSVRSGGSGANVLTF. The CDR3 DNA reads as TGCAGCGTTCGAAGCGGGGGATCTGGGGCCAACGTCCTGACTTTC.

The J gene is TRBJ1-4, the V gene TRBV10-3, with no clear D. The germline V gene encodes CDR1 ENHRY and CDR2 SYGVKD. The V end was cut by 6 bases, the J end by 4 bases, with 9 bases between. The CDR3 consists of 13 residues. This chain's CDR3 is CAIRESLNEKLFF. In DNA, the CDR3 is TGTGCCATCAGGGAGAGCCTTAATGAAAAACTGTTTTTT.

The table lists this clone with a count of one. Other DNA sequences in this sample translate to the same CDR3. The chain recombines TRBV4-1 with TRBJ1-5; D is unresolved. The CDR3 consists of 14 residues. CDR1 and CDR2 from the germline V gene are MGHRA and YSYEKL. V lost 4 bases and J 4 bases, leaving 11 bases between the germline ends. CDR3 DNA: TGCGCCAGCAGCCCTAGGACGGATAATCAGCCCCAGCATTTT. Protein product: CASSPRTDNQPQHF.

The V call is TRBV10-1, the J call TRBJ2-5; D may be TRBD1 (5 bases). The CDR3 totals 13 residues. V was trimmed by 8 bases and J by 7 bases, leaving 17 bases between them. Germline CDR1 WNHNN, CDR2 SYGVQD (reference sequence). The CDR3 sequence is CASSRTRVGTQYF. DNA of the CDR3: TGCGCCAGCTCCCGGACCAGGGTAGGGACCCAGTACTTC.

V and J are TRBV7-3 and TRBJ2-5; 7 positions match TRBD1. Germline CDR1 and CDR2: SGHTA and FQGTGA. The CDR3 contains 13 residues. Trimming took 5 bases from V and 2 from J; bases not matched to a gene: 2. CDR3 in amino acids: CASSLGQQETQYF. The CDR3 coding sequence is TGTGCCAGCAGCCTGGGACAGCAAGAGACCCAGTACTTC.

V usage is TRBV28 and J usage is TRBJ2-7; 11 nucleotides align to TRBD1. This CDR3 region has 16 residues. Trimming took 1 base from V and 4 from J; bases not matched to a gene: 6. The V gene's germline CDR1 is MDHEN and CDR2 SYDVKM. The CDR3 DNA is TGTGCCAGCAGTTTATTGCCCGGACAGGGGGCTTACGAGCAGTACTTC. It specifies CASSLLPGQGAYEQYF.

This CDR3 is CASSFGQREKLFF. CDR3 DNA: TGTGCCAGCAGTTTTGGACAGCGGGAAAAACTGTTTTTT. The chain has TRBV12-3 or TRBV12-4 and TRBJ1-4; TRBD1 might be the D (6 bases). V was cut by 3 bases and J by 8 bases, with 10 bases left in between. The CDR3 length is 13 residues.

The V call is TRBV27, the J call TRBJ2-2; D perhaps matches TRBD2 (7 bases). CDR3 length: 15 amino acids. Per germline, CDR1 MNHEY and CDR2 SMNVEV (reference sequence). Between the trimmed V and J ends, which lost 7 bases and 2 bases, there was a span of 14 bases. CDR3 region: CASTLGGPNTGELFF. The CDR3 coding sequence is TGTGCCAGCACCCTCGGGGGGCCTAACACCGGGGAGCTGTTTTTT.

This chain connects TRBV18 to TRBJ1-2, with D possibly TRBD1 on 5 matching bases. Germline values: CDR1 KGHSH, CDR2 LQKENI. V lost 4 bases and J 6 bases, leaving 15 bases between the germline ends. This CDR3 contains 14 residues. This CDR3 reads CASSQASGGDGYTF. CDR3 DNA: TGTGCCAGCTCACAGGCGTCGGGGGGTGATGGCTACACCTTC.

The V gene is TRBV2, the J gene TRBJ1-5; tentatively, D is TRBD1 (6 bases). The V end lost 4 bases, the J end lost 2 bases, and 12 bases lay between the germline ends. Looked up from germline, CDR1 is SNHLY and CDR2 is FYNNEI. This CDR3 region has 15 residues. As DNA, the CDR3 is TGTGCCAGCAGTGTCCAGGGGCTGGGCAATCAGCCCCAGCATTTT. Protein: CASSVQGLGNQPQHF.

This chain connects TRBV4-1 to TRBJ1-5; D is unresolved. There are 17 residues in the CDR3. From germline, CDR1 is MGHRA and CDR2 YSYEKL. Trimming stripped 0 bases from V and 0 bases from J, with 12 bases between. The CDR3 DNA reads as TGCGCCAGCAGCCAAGACACGGCGTCGTATAGCAATCAGCCCCAGCATTTT. Its protein product is CASSQDTASYSNQPQHF.

V is TRBV7-9 and J is TRBJ2-7; either TRBD1 or TRBD2 may fit D (5 bases each). With 5 bases removed from V and 7 bases from J, the gap between germline ends came to 9 bases. This CDR3 is built from 11 residues. Germline CDR1 is SEHNR and CDR2 is FQNEAQ (reference sequence). DNA for the CDR3: TGTGCCAGCAGCCGTGGGGGTGAGCAGTACTTC. Its protein is CASSRGGEQYF.

This sequence joins TRBV7-3 and TRBJ2-2; no clear D gene. With 0 bases removed from V and 3 bases from J, the gap between germline ends came to 2 bases. From germline, CDR1 is SGHTA and CDR2 FQGTGA. The CDR3 is 13 amino acids. The CDR3 nucleotides read TGTGCCAGCAGCTTAACACACACCGGGGAGCTGTTTTTT. It yields the protein CASSLTHTGELFF.

The chain couples TRBV19 to TRBJ2-2; TRBD2 matches 15 bases. Per germline, CDR1 LNHDA and CDR2 SQIVND (reference sequence). J was trimmed by 1 base and V by 5 bases; bases with no gene match: 8. The CDR3 covers 19 residues. CDR3 sequence (DNA): TGTGCCAGTAGTCCTCTCCCGGGACTAGCGGGGGGGAACACCGGGGAGCTGTTTTTT. Translation: CASSPLPGLAGGNTGELFF.

The J gene is TRBJ2-7, the V gene TRBV4-2; D perhaps matches TRBD1 (6 bases). Trimming pared 1 base from V and 2 bases from J, leaving 12 bases between. The CDR3 is 15 amino acids. The germline V gene encodes CDR1 LGHNA and CDR2 YNFKEQ. The CDR3: CASSQGPDRTYEQYF. CDR3 sequence (DNA): TGTGCCAGCAGCCAAGGTCCAGACAGGACCTACGAGCAGTACTTC.